This T cell receptor (beta chain) appears in the sequencing data of a study of blood T cell repertoires in COVID-19. About the research overall: From the United States, Italy and Spain came samples of acute and convalescent COVID-19. The analysed material was cDNA or gDNA that came from T cells, B-cell-depleted T cells, or PBMCs.

In the original workflow: Cell counts per sample came from amplifying reference gene primers. Measured with immunoSEQ multiplex PCR; TCRdb has only the in-frame clones, and not every one. Clone size and V and J calls were adopted from that table, with D and trimming inferred from the DNA. The sample lists approximately 330,000 clones, around nine tenths occurring once. The CDR3 consists of 17 residues. The germline gives CDR1 MGHRA, CDR2 YSYEKL. The trim removed 4 bases at V and 3 bases at J, leaving 6 bases unmatched. The sequence was collected from a woman aged 45-60 years with active or convalescent COVID-19. Sequencing used peripheral blood. The V gene is TRBV4-1, the J gene TRBJ2-2; 12 bases fit TRBD2. The CDR3 bases are TGCGCCAGCAGCCCCCGACTAGCGGGAGAGTACACCGGGGAGCTGTTTTTT. Protein: CASSPRLAGEYTGELFF.